This T cell receptor (beta chain) comes out of a study of cytomegalovirus exposure and HLA in healthy donors. Study-wide findings and caveats: Later analysis identified several of the most significant clusters that appeared linked to common viral pathogens. Rarity held for most TCR sequences, but there were some public TCRs that occurred in many donors. Other equally common chains were less clonally expanded than HLA-associated TCR beta chains, a later analysis showed.

The length of the CDR3 is 16 residues. Losses at the gene ends were 1 base for V and 10 bases for J; bases not matched to a gene: 13. The V gene's germline CDR1 is SGHDT and CDR2 YYEEEE. Turning to this clone: Its antigen remains unknown.

Both 60 Vbeta primers and 13 Jbeta primers went into the PCR. Clones were sequenced by immunoSEQ multiplex PCR, and TCRdb holds only the in-frame ones, with some missing. The table records over 85,000 clones, 70% to 75% of them present only once. Sequences were obtained from PBMCs. This clonotype was sampled from a man aged 35 to 55 in good health and CMV-seronegative. J is TRBJ2-3 and V is TRBV5-6; TRBD2 matches 9 bases. The CDR3 here is CASSLFVAGGPQSQYF. CDR3 nucleotides: TGTGCCAGCAGCTTGTTCGTCGCGGGGGGGCCCCAATCGCAGTATTTT. Based on the CDR3 plus reference TRBV5-6 and TRBJ2-3, the full variable domain is DAGVTQSPTHLIKTRGQQVTLRCSPKSGHDTVSWYQQALGQGPQFIFQYYEEEERQRGNFPDRFSGHQFPNYSSELNVNALLLGDSALYLCASSLFVAGGPQSQYFGPGTRLTVL.